These 3 T cell receptor beta chains were sequenced from one sample in a study of tumor and adjacent non-tumor tissue in lung cancer. The library came from three nested PCR rounds adapted from ARM-PCR protocols. TCRdb called the multiplex PCR reads again in MiXCR, with one record for every CDR3 protein. The sample has about 76,000 distinct CDR3 sequences, around 70% seen once. No cell sorting was done before RNA was extracted from the tissue. Sequencing used lung tumor tissue. The receptors originated from a woman in her seventies with non-small cell lung cancer.

With regard to this clonotype: This sequence may be a read error, since a much larger clone differs from it by one base. This rearrangement joins TRBV11-2 to TRBJ2-3; 12 positions match TRBD2. The CDR3 has 16 amino acids. The germline V gene encodes CDR1 SGHAT and CDR2 FQNNGV. DNA for the CDR3: TGTACCAGCTACGATCGGACTAGCGGGAAAGCAGATACGCAGTATTTT. The encoded protein is CTSYDRTSGKADTQYF.

A word on this clonotype: This may come from a read error, since a much larger clone is one base off. The V call is TRBV7-9, the J call TRBJ1-2; unclear D gene. This CDR3 has 15 residues. The germline V gene encodes CDR1 SEHNR and CDR2 FQNEAQ (reference sequence). CDR3 region: CVSSRGSLGVYGYTF. The CDR3 DNA sequence: TGTGTCAGCAGCAGAGGGAGCCTTGGAGTCTATGGCTACACCTTC.

With respect to this clonotype: This may stem from a read error, because a much larger clone lies one nucleotide away. The chain carries TRBV20-1 and TRBJ1-5; 9 bases match TRBD1. Per germline, CDR1 DFQATT and CDR2 SNEGSKA (reference sequence). The CDR3 runs to 18 residues. With 0 bases clipped from V and 16 bases from J, the junction kept 25 bases outside the gene matches. The DNA of the CDR3 is TGCAGTGCTAGAGAAAGACAGGGGGGGACGAGCTTCAGAGTTGGCCATCATTTT. The encoded protein is CSARERQGGTSFRVGHHF.